What follows are 17 T cell receptor beta chains derived from one specimen sequenced in a study of CD8 T cells in ankylosing spondylitis. Each CDR3 protein gets one entry after TCRdb re-called the 5' RACE reads with MiXCR. The table lists roughly 250,000 distinct CDR3 sequences, 8% to 9.5% of them singletons. Sequencing was performed on blood, either unsorted or a sorted T cell fraction (not recorded which). The origin of the receptors is a male donor with ankylosing spondylitis or in good health (not recorded which).

This clonotype showed up many times. The genes are TRBV24-1 and TRBJ1-4; no firm D call. CDR3 size: 14 residues. Germline CDR1 KGHDR, CDR2 SFDVKD. V lost 1 base and J lost 5, with 7 bases in between. The CDR3 DNA sequence: TGTGCCACCAGTGATTTACGGAGAAATGAAAAACTGTTTTTT. Its protein is CATSDLRRNEKLFF.

There are many counts of this clonotype. The chain links TRBV5-6 to TRBJ2-1; 8 bases are a match to TRBD1. Germline trimming cut 4 bases from V and 4 bases from J; bases unmatched to any gene: 13. CDR3 length: 17 amino acids. Looked up from germline, CDR1 is SGHDT and CDR2 is YYEEEE. This chain's CDR3 is CASSPGQDHRLYNEQFF. The CDR3 nucleotides read TGTGCCAGCAGCCCGGGACAGGACCACCGCCTTTACAATGAGCAGTTCTTC.

Ten or more counts support this clonotype. The rearrangement uses TRBV5-1 and TRBJ2-1; D is unresolved. Germline values: CDR1 SGHRS, CDR2 YFSETQ. The CDR3 is 15 amino acids. The ends were cut back, 0 bases at V and 2 bases at J, with 9 bases in the middle. DNA of the CDR3: TGCGCCAGCAGCTTGGGACCTAGGGCCTACAATGAGCAGTTCTTC. Its protein is CASSLGPRAYNEQFF.

This clonotype showed up just a few times. The V call is TRBV20-1, the J call TRBJ2-5, with a possible D match to TRBD2 (6 bases). Germline CDR1 DFQATT, CDR2 SNEGSKA (reference sequence). This CDR3 region has 14 residues. Trimming took 2 bases from V and 1 from J, leaving 11 bases between them. CDR3 sequence (DNA): TGCAGTGCTAGACCACTAGCCCTCCAAGAGACCCAGTACTTC. Its translation: CSARPLALQETQYF.

V gene TRBV19 combines with J gene TRBJ1-1; D unclear. The CDR3 consists of 14 residues. Trimming took off 3 bases at V and 7 bases at J, with 15 bases between the two ends. Germline V gene data show CDR1 as LNHDA and CDR2 as SQIVND (reference sequence). The CDR3 DNA reads as TGTGCCAGTAGTATCCCACAGTATTCGAGTGAAGCTTTCTTT. The encoded protein is CASSIPQYSSEAFF.

This clonotype was seen at least ten times. The chain recombines TRBV7-9 with TRBJ1-1; a weak D match, TRBD1 (6 bases). V lost 3 bases and J 0 bases, leaving 14 bases between the germline ends. In germline, CDR1 is SEHNR, CDR2 FQNEAQ (reference sequence). The CDR3 sequence is 16 residues long. CDR3 residues: CASSLDHGQMNTEAFF. CDR3 DNA sequence: TGTGCCAGCAGCTTGGACCACGGACAGATGAACACTGAAGCTTTCTTT.

Ten or more counts support this clonotype. The chain uses TRBV12-3 or TRBV12-4 and TRBJ2-5, with 10 bases aligning to TRBD1. Germline trimming cut 9 bases from V and 2 bases from J; bases unmatched to any gene: 9. The CDR3 loop spans 15 amino acids. CDR3 sequence reads: CASQPGQGKQETQYF. Here the CDR3 DNA reads TGTGCCAGTCAACCGGGACAGGGGAAACAAGAGACCCAGTACTTC.

About this clonotype itself: Compared with germline, one end of the junction differs, possibly owing to a read error. V is TRBV2 and J is TRBJ2-1; perhaps TRBD2 as D (6 bases). The CDR3 totals 13 residues. Germline lookup yields CDR1 SNHLY and CDR2 FYNNEI. The CDR3 region is CASSELAEGTGIF. In nucleotides, the CDR3 is TGTGCCAGCAGTGAACTCGCGGAGGGAACCGGGATCTTC.

This clonotype came up many times. The V gene is TRBV10-3, the J gene TRBJ1-5; 10 bases align to TRBD1. Germline V gene lookup returns CDR1 ENHRY and CDR2 SYGVKD. The trim removed 0 bases at V and 4 bases at J, leaving 6 bases unmatched. CDR3 length equals 17 residues. CDR3 loop: CAISESVTGGPNQPQHF. The CDR3, as DNA: TGTGCCATCAGTGAGTCTGTGACAGGGGGCCCGAATCAGCCCCAGCATTTT.

The CDR3 DNA sequence: TGTGCCAGCAGTTTGGCAGAGGGGTCCTACAATGAGCAGTTCTTC. It encodes CASSLAEGSYNEQFF. The chain links TRBV12-3 or TRBV12-4 to TRBJ2-1, with D perhaps TRBD1 or TRBD2 (5 bases each). Between the trimmed V and J ends, which lost 3 bases and 1 base, there was a span of 10 bases. The CDR3 is made up of 15 amino acids.

This clonotype was seen at least ten times. The rearrangement links TRBV30 to TRBJ2-5, with 12 nucleotides matching TRBD2. J lost 4 bases, V lost 3 bases, and 6 bases had no gene match. CDR3 length equals 15 residues. Germline assignment: CDR1 GTSNPN and CDR2 SVGIG (reference sequence). The CDR3 spells CAWSQGLAGLETQYF. CDR3 nucleotides: TGTGCCTGGAGCCAGGGACTAGCGGGTTTAGAGACCCAGTACTTC.

This clonotype was seen many times. V usage is TRBV10-3 and J usage is TRBJ1-3; D not certain. The V end was cut by 7 bases, the J end by 2 bases, with 15 bases between. Germline V gene data show CDR1 as ENHRY and CDR2 as SYGVKD. The CDR3 runs 15 residues. The chain's CDR3 is CAIKFAGGPGNTIYF. CDR3 in DNA: TGTGCCATCAAGTTTGCCGGCGGACCTGGAAACACCATATATTTT.

For this clonotype: Just one base apart from a much larger clone, this may be a read error. The chain has TRBV20-1 and TRBJ2-1; D is possibly TRBD2 (7 bases). V was trimmed by 0 bases and J by 8 bases, leaving 8 bases between them. The germline V gene encodes CDR1 DFQATT and CDR2 SNEGSKA (reference sequence). The CDR3 totals 12 residues. CDR3 residues: CSAREGGHEQFF. CDR3 nucleotides: TGCAGTGCTAGAGAGGGGGGGCATGAGCAGTTCTTC.

This clonotype has at least ten counts. V usage is TRBV20-1 and J usage is TRBJ2-3, with D perhaps TRBD2 (5 bases). V lost 6 bases to trimming and J lost 3 bases, with 13 bases between them. Per the germline V gene, CDR1 is DFQATT and CDR2 is SNEGSKA (reference sequence). The CDR3 is made up of 13 amino acids. The CDR3: CSASSSVTDTQYF. DNA for the CDR3: TGCAGTGCGTCTAGCTCAGTTACAGATACGCAGTATTTT.

This clonotype was recorded at least ten times. This sequence joins TRBV12-3 or TRBV12-4 and TRBJ2-7; TRBD1 aligns across 8 bases. This CDR3 comprises 16 residues. The V and J ends lost 4 bases and 1 base, in that order; junction bases with no gene match: 9. The CDR3 DNA sequence: TGTGCCAGCAGTTCTCGGACAGGGCCGGGGTCCTACGAGCAGTACTTC. This encodes CASSSRTGPGSYEQYF.

The rearrangement uses TRBV6-1 and TRBJ1-2; D unresolved. Trimming took off 5 bases at V and 0 bases at J, with 10 bases between the two ends. This CDR3 region has 14 residues. Germline V gives CDR1 MNHNS, CDR2 SASEGT. CDR3 in amino acids: CASSRTVANYGYTF. DNA of the CDR3: TGTGCCAGCAGTAGGACGGTCGCTAACTATGGCTACACCTTC.

This clonotype showed up many times. The V and J genes are TRBV4-1 and TRBJ1-2; possible D gene TRBD1, 5 bases. CDR3 length equals 14 residues. V shed 0 bases and J shed 4 bases, with 9 bases lying between them. CDR1 is MGHRA, CDR2 YSYEKL, per germline. CDR3 residues: CASSQEDGAYGYTF. CDR3 nucleotides: TGCGCCAGCAGCCAAGAAGACGGGGCCTATGGCTACACCTTC.